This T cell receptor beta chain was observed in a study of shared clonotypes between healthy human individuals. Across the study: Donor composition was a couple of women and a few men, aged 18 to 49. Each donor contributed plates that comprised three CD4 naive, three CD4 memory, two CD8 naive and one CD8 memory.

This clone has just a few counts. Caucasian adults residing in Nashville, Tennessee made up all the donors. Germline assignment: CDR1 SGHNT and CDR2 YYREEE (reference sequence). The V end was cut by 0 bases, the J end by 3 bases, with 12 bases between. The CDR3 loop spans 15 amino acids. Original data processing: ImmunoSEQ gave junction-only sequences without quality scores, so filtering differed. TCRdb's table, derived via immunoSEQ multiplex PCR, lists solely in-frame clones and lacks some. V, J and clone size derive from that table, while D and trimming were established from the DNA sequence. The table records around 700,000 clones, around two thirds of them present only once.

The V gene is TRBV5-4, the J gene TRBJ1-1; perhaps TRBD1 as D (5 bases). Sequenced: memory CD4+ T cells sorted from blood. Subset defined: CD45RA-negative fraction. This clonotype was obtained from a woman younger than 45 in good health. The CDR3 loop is CASSLVQGGYTEAFF. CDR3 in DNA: TGTGCCAGCAGCTTGGTTCAGGGAGGGTACACTGAAGCTTTCTTT. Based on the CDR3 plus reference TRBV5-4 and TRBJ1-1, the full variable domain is ETGVTQSPTHLIKTRGQQVTLRCSSQSGHNTVSWYQQALGQGPQFIFQYYREEENGRGNFPPRFSGLQFPNYSSELNVNALELDDSALYLCASSLVQGGYTEAFFGQGTRLTVV.